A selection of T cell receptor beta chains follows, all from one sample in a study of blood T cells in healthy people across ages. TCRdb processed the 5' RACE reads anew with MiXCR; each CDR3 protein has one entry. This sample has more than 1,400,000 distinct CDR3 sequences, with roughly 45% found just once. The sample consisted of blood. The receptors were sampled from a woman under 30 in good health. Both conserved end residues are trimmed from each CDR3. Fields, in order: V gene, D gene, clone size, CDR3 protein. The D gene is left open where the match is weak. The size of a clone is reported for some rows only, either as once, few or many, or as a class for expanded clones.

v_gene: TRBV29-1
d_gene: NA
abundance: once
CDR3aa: SATRGALNEQY

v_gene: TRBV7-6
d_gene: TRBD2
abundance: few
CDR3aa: ASSLWGGSNEQF

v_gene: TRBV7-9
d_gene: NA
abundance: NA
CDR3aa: ASSPKGGAADTQY

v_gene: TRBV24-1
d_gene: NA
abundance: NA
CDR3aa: ATSDSNRDVRRGYT

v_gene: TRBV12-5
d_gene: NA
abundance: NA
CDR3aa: ASGSEGHLGVSQY

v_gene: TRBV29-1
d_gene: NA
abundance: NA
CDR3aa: SVGRGPPVLT

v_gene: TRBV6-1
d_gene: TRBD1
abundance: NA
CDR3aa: ASSATGGNEKLF

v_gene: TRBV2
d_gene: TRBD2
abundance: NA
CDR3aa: ASRVPPAGGFYEQF

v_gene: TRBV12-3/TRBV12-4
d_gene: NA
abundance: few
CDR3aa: ASSAGGVRQPQH

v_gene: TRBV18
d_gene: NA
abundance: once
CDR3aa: ASSAYLVEGTEAF

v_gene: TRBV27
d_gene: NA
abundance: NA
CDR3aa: ASSLSPGPGPYEQY

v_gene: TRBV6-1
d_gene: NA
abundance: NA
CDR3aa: ASSELGTPNYGYT

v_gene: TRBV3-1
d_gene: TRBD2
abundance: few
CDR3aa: ASSQGIEGLESYEQY

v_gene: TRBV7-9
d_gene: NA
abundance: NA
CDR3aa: ASSLKEVGAF

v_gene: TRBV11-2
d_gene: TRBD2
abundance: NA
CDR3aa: ASSLGSSGGTDTQY

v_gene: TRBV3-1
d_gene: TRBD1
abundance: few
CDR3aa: ASSQVDRGLEKLF

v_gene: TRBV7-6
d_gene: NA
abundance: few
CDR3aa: ASSLIQGGQYNEQF

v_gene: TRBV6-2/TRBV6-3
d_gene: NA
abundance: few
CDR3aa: ASSYSPPGVTQY

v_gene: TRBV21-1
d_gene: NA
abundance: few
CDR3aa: ASPIGLASTGELF

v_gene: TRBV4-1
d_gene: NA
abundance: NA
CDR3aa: ASSREEGVLGRLADNEQF

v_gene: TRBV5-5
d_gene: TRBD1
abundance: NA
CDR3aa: ASSKPGTVNTEAF

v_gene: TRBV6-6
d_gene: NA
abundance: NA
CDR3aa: ATGQGIGNQPQH

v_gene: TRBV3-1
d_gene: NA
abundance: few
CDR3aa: ASSPRQVRGNEQF

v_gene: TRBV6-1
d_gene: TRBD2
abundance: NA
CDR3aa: AGNRLAELF

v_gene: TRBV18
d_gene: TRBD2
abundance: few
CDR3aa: ASSPPPKGLAAYNEQF

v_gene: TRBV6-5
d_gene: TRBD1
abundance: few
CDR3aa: ASSYLGQSNYGYT

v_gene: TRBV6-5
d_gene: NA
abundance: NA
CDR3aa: ASSYGAGSTNEQF

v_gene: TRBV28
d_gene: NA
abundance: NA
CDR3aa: ASNRGGYGYT

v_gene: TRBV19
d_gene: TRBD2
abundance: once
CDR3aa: ASSIVTSGNYEQY

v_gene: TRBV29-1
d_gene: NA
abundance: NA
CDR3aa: SVVGSWVTDTQY

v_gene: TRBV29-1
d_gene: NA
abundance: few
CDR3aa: SVVGGSLAKNIQY

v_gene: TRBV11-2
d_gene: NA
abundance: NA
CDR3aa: ASSLGYRTQETQY

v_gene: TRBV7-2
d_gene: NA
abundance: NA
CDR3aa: ASSLAGSESYNEQY

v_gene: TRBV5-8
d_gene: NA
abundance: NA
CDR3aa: ASSLAVTRFNEQF

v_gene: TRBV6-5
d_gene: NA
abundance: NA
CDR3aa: ASSTLEYSYEQY

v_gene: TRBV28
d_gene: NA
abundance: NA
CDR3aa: ASLPRLHLRGYT

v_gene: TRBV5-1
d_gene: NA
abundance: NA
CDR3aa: ASSERPSSPDTEAF

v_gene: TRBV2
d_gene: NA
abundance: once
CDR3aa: ASIPDGSYGYT

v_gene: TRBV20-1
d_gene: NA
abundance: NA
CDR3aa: SAELEGYQETQY

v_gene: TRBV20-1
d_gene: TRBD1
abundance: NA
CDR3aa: SAPPGGNTEAF

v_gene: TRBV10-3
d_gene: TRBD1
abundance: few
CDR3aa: AIRPGQGDQPQH

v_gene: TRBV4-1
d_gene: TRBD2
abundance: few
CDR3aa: ASSQEVAGGPETQY

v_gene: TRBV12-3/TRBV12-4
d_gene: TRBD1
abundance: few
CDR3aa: ASRDRGRSYEQY

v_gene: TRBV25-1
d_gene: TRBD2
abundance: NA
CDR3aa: ASSEYSASGSHEQY

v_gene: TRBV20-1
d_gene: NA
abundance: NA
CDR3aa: SARDGGLPEQY

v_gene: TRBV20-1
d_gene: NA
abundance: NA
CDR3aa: SARLSVGAISNQPQH

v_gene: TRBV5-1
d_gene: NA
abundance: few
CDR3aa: ASSRGDTLAEQF

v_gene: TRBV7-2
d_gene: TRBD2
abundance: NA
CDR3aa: ASSLELAVSYEQY

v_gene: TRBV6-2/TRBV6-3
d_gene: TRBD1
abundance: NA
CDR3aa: ASSALLGQLNTEAF

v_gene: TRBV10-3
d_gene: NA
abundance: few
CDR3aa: AISHPTGSYNEQF

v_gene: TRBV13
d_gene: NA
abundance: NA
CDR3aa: ASSLRLVARETQY

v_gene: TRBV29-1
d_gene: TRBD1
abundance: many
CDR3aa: SVITRDRGSNEQY

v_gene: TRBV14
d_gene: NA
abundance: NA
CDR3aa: ASNPGLNYEQY

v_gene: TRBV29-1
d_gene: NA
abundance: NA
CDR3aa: SVGGQREQPQH

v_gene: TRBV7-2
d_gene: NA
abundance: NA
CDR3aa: ASSFWGQQETQY

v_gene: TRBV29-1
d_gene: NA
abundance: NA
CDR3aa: SVGSPYNEQF

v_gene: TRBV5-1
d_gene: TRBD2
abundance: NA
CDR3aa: ASSVLAGGGYNEQF

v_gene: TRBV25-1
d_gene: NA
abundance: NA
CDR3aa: ASSIGGRGTNEKLF

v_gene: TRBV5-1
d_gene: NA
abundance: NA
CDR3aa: VSSQAAGASYEQY